This passage covers 27 T cell receptor beta chains from one sample sequenced in a study of cytomegalovirus exposure and HLA in healthy donors. The PCR made use of 60 Vbeta and 13 Jbeta primers. Profiling relied on immunoSEQ multiplex PCR, and the TCRdb table lists in-frame clones only, not all of them. The table has 160,000 or so clones, about 86% seen once. Material: PBMCs. The receptor source for this set is a woman between 18 and 30 years old in good health and CMV-seronegative.

This chain connects TRBV5-6 to TRBJ2-2; no reliable D call. CDR1 and CDR2 from the germline V gene are SGHDT and YYEEEE. Trimming pared 4 bases from V and 6 bases from J, leaving 19 bases between. The CDR3 covers 16 residues. This chain's CDR3 is CASSEETAFRPGELFF. The CDR3 bases are TGTGCCAGCAGCGAGGAGACGGCCTTTCGACCCGGGGAGCTGTTTTTT.

The chain recombines TRBV11-2 with TRBJ2-7; 8 bases agree with TRBD2. Germline V gene lookup returns CDR1 SGHAT and CDR2 FQNNGV. Trimming at V came to 1 base and at J to 4 bases, leaving 6 bases not matched to a gene. The length of the CDR3 is 15 residues. The CDR3 reads CASSLASGGVYEQYF. CDR3 coding DNA: TGTGCCAGCAGCTTAGCTTCGGGGGGGGTTTACGAGCAGTACTTC.

As for this clone: The junction and the germline gene differ at one end; a read error may be behind it. The J gene is TRBJ2-5, the V gene TRBV5-6, with D possibly being TRBD2 (6 bases). Germline CDR1 reads SGHDT; CDR2 reads YYEEEE. This CDR3 region has 14 residues. For the CDR3, the DNA is TGTGCCAGCAGCTTGGGTAGCGGCCAAGAGGCCCAGTACTTC. As protein: CASSLGSGQEAQYF.

The J gene is TRBJ2-3, the V gene TRBV4-1, with a possible D match to TRBD1 (6 bases). The V end was cut by 4 bases, the J end by 1 base, with 18 bases between. The CDR3 is 17 amino acids. Looked up from germline, CDR1 is MGHRA and CDR2 is YSYEKL. The CDR3 spells CASSRAHRDAGTDTQYF. The DNA for the CDR3 is TGCGCCAGCAGCCGGGCCCACAGGGACGCCGGCACAGATACGCAGTATTTT.

This clone was counted a few times. This rearrangement joins TRBV5-6 to TRBJ2-7; D perhaps matches TRBD1 (6 bases). Germline V gives CDR1 SGHDT, CDR2 YYEEEE. Trimming removed 4 bases from V and 3 bases from J, with 8 bases in between. The length of the CDR3 is 12 residues. For the CDR3, the DNA is TGTGCCAGCAGCCGACAGGACTACGAGCAGTACTTC. Its protein product is CASSRQDYEQYF.

This chain connects TRBV15 to TRBJ2-4; D might be TRBD1 (6 bases). Germline assignment: CDR1 LNHNV and CDR2 YYDKDF (reference sequence). This CDR3 spans 19 amino acids. The germline V and J ends were trimmed by 5 bases and 0 bases, with 23 bases remaining between them. The DNA of the CDR3 is TGTGCCACCAGCTTCAGGGGAGTTGGTGGGTCCCTAGCCAAAAACATTCAGTACTTC. Amino acid sequence: CATSFRGVGGSLAKNIQYF.

V and J are TRBV5-6 and TRBJ2-7; 9 positions match TRBD1. This CDR3 has 15 residues. The junction had 8 bases not matched to a gene; V was cut back by 2 bases and J by 5 bases. Looked up from germline, CDR1 is SGHDT and CDR2 is YYEEEE. CDR3 coding DNA: TGTGCCAGCAGCTTATCCGGACAGGGGTCCCACGAGCAGTACTTC. Residues: CASSLSGQGSHEQYF.

The rearrangement links TRBV15 to TRBJ1-1; a possible D gene is TRBD1 (6 bases). V was shortened by 5 bases and J by 0 bases, with 16 bases between the two germline ends. The CDR3 runs to 16 residues. Germline CDR1 is LNHNV and CDR2 is YYDKDF (reference sequence). CDR3 nucleotide sequence: TGTGCCACCAGCGCAGGGGTAGGGGACATGAACACTGAAGCTTTCTTT. Amino acid sequence: CATSAGVGDMNTEAFF.

The V and J genes are TRBV5-6 and TRBJ1-4; D might be TRBD1 (6 bases). The germline V and J ends were trimmed by 4 bases and 7 bases, with 17 bases remaining between them. CDR3 size: 15 residues. Per the germline V gene, CDR1 is SGHDT and CDR2 is YYEEEE. The CDR3 nucleotides are TGTGCCAGCAGCCTGCAGGGGACCCTTACTGAAAAACTGTTTTTT. Its translation: CASSLQGTLTEKLFF. Full variable domain (outside the CDR3, taken from reference TRBV5-6 and TRBJ1-4): DAGVTQSPTHLIKTRGQQVTLRCSPKSGHDTVSWYQQALGQGPQFIFQYYEEEERQRGNFPDRFSGHQFPNYSSELNVNALLLGDSALYLCASSLQGTLTEKLFFGSGTQLSVL.

This chain connects TRBV11-1 to TRBJ1-1, with a weak D call TRBD1 (5 bases). From germline, CDR1 is SGHAT and CDR2 FQDESV (reference sequence). There are 14 residues in the CDR3. Trimming stripped 3 bases from V and 4 bases from J, with 12 bases between. This CDR3 reads CASSFGDRGTEAFF. The CDR3 coding sequence is TGTGCCAGCAGCTTCGGAGACAGAGGCACTGAAGCTTTCTTT.

The chain uses TRBV27 and TRBJ2-2, with 9 bases matching TRBD2. J was trimmed by 4 bases and V by 5 bases; bases with no gene match: 5. Germline V CDR1 and CDR2: MNHEY, SMNVEV (reference sequence). The length of the CDR3 is 15 residues. CDR3 amino acids: CASSPSGEGTGELFF. The CDR3, as DNA: TGTGCCAGCAGTCCTAGCGGGGAGGGCACCGGGGAGCTGTTTTTT.

This clone was detected once. The rearrangement joins TRBV11-3 to TRBJ2-7; no reliable D call. CDR1 is SGHNT and CDR2 is YENEEA in the germline V gene. The CDR3 extends over 14 amino acids. V was pared by 2 bases and J by 3 bases, with 11 bases between. Here the CDR3 reads CASSLSGSNYEQYF. CDR3 nucleotide sequence: TGTGCCAGCAGCTTATCCGGGTCGAACTACGAGCAGTACTTC. The full variable domain, rest sourced from reference TRBV11-3 and TRBJ2-7, is EAGVVQSPRYKIIEKKQPVAFWCNPISGHNTLYWYLQNLGQGPELLIRYENEEAVDDSQLPKDRFSAERLKGVDSTLKIQPAELGDSAVYLCASSLSGSNYEQYFGPGTRLTVT.

V is TRBV2 and J is TRBJ1-5; D is ambiguous. Trimming took 6 bases from V and 4 from J, leaving 7 bases between them. Germline-derived CDR1 and CDR2 are SNHLY and FYNNEI. The CDR3 spans 12 residues. The CDR3 region is CASRGGNQPQHF. In DNA form, the CDR3 reads TGTGCCAGCAGAGGAGGGAATCAGCCCCAGCATTTT.

This clone came up once. The chain joins TRBV6-1 to TRBJ1-4, with unresolved D. CDR1 is MNHNS, CDR2 SASEGT, per germline. CDR3 size: 14 residues. V lost 6 bases to trimming and J lost 7 bases, with 15 bases between them. The CDR3 nucleotides are TGTGCCAGCAGCGGGTTTGAGGTTTTTGAAAAACTGTTTTTT. As protein: CASSGFEVFEKLFF.

With respect to this clone: The junction does not match germline at one end; this may be a read error. The rearrangement links TRBV7-3 to TRBJ2-6, with 11 bases matching TRBD1. This CDR3 spans 18 amino acids. CDR1 is SGHTA, CDR2 FQGTGA, per germline. The CDR3 sequence is CASSLTGQGVAGANVLTF. The CDR3 nucleotides are TGTGCCAGCAGCCTAACGGGACAGGGGGTTGCTGGGGCCAACGTCCTGACTTTC.

This chain connects TRBV11-2 to TRBJ1-3; D might be TRBD1 (5 bases). The V end was cut by 5 bases, the J end by 4 bases, with 24 bases between. The germline CDR1 and CDR2 sequences are SGHAT and FQNNGV. The CDR3 is 18 residues long. The CDR3 DNA follows: TGTGCCAGCAGCCCCATTTCCTACAGGCCTTTGTCGGGAAACACCATATATTTT. Its protein is CASSPISYRPLSGNTIYF.

This clone has ten or more counts. The chain joins TRBV7-9 to TRBJ2-1; 11 nucleotides agree with TRBD1. There are 17 residues in the CDR3. The V segment lost 1 base and the J segment 8 bases; nucleotides outside the gene matches: 10. Germline V gene lookup returns CDR1 SEHNR and CDR2 FQNEAQ (reference sequence). For the CDR3, the DNA is TGTGCCAGCAGCTTAGGTCTCAGGACAGGGGGCCGGCATGAGCAGTTCTTC. Its protein product is CASSLGLRTGGRHEQFF.

The genes are TRBV28 and TRBJ1-6, with 10 bases fitting TRBD1. Germline CDR1 MDHEN, CDR2 SYDVKM. Trimming cost V 5 bases and J 12 bases; bases outside gene matches: 10. The CDR3 is 15 amino acids. This CDR3 is CASSRPGTGALPLHF. CDR3 sequence (DNA): TGTGCCAGCAGTCGTCCCGGGACAGGGGCTTTACCCCTCCACTTT. The full variable domain, completed using reference TRBV28 and TRBJ1-6, is DVKVTQSSRYLVKRTGEKVFLECVQDMDHENMFWYRQDPGLGLRLIYFSYDVKMKEKGDIPEGYSVSREKKERFSLILESASTNQTSMYLCASSRPGTGALPLHFGNGTRLTVT.

As regards this clone: Other DNA sequences in the sample encode the same CDR3. The V call is TRBV18, the J call TRBJ2-5; D not certain. Germline lookup yields CDR1 KGHSH and CDR2 LQKENI. The CDR3 runs to 11 residues. Trimming shortened V by 6 bases and J by 3 bases, and 5 bases separated the two germline ends. The CDR3 is CASSPEETQYF. In DNA form, the CDR3 reads TGTGCCAGCTCTCCCGAAGAGACCCAGTACTTC.

This chain links TRBV7-9 with TRBJ1-1, with TRBD1 as a possible D gene (6 bases). V was shortened by 7 bases and J by 0 bases, with 9 bases between the two germline ends. This CDR3 is built from 13 residues. Per germline, CDR1 SEHNR and CDR2 FQNEAQ (reference sequence). CDR3 region: CASTGQLNTEAFF. The CDR3 DNA sequence: TGTGCCAGCACCGGACAGTTGAACACTGAAGCTTTCTTT.

The genes are TRBV29-1 and TRBJ2-1; TRBD1 matches at 8 bases. The CDR3 sequence is 12 residues long. The V gene end was trimmed by 7 bases and the J gene end by 15 bases; junction bases not matched to a gene: 14. Germline V gene sequence: CDR1 SQVTM, CDR2 ANQGSEA. The chain's CDR3 is CSARDRSQIWFF. CDR3 nucleotides: TGCAGCGCCCGGGACAGGTCCCAGATTTGGTTCTTC.

The chain joins TRBV28 to TRBJ1-2, with TRBD1 matching 7 bases. In germline, CDR1 is MDHEN, CDR2 SYDVKM. The CDR3 consists of 15 residues. Trimming cost V 6 bases and J 3 bases; bases outside gene matches: 10. The CDR3 is CASSFRDRPYYGYTF. The DNA for the CDR3 is TGTGCCAGCAGCTTTCGGGACAGACCTTACTATGGCTACACCTTC.

V gene TRBV6-5 combines with J gene TRBJ2-3, with D perhaps matching TRBD1 (6 bases). The germline V and J ends were trimmed by 2 bases and 1 base, with 13 bases remaining between them. Germline CDR1 MNHEY, CDR2 SVGAGI. This CDR3 region has 16 residues. CDR3 region: CASSYVGAGGTDTQYF. In nucleotides, the CDR3 is TGTGCCAGCAGTTACGTAGGGGCAGGGGGCACAGATACGCAGTATTTT.

The J gene is TRBJ1-2, the V gene TRBV4-1; 7 bases fit TRBD1. Per the germline V gene, CDR1 is MGHRA and CDR2 is YSYEKL. The CDR3 consists of 15 residues. V trimming: 0 bases; J trimming: 8 bases; junction bases outside the gene matches: 9. Written as DNA, the CDR3 is TGCGCCAGCAGCCAAGATTTCGGGACAGCGGAGGGCTACACCTTC. This sequence encodes CASSQDFGTAEGYTF.

The chain links TRBV5-4 to TRBJ1-6; D possibly corresponds to TRBD1 (5 bases). V lost 4 bases and J lost 7, with 15 bases in between. CDR3 size: 15 residues. From germline, CDR1 is SGHNT and CDR2 YYREEE (reference sequence). The CDR3 protein is CASSQYGGFNSPLHF. The CDR3, as DNA: TGTGCCAGCAGCCAGTATGGGGGGTTCAATTCACCCCTCCACTTT.

The CDR3, as DNA: TGTGCCAGCAGTTACTCACCCGGGACTTTTCCGGTGTTTTTT. Encoded protein: CASSYSPGTFPVFF. The chain employs TRBV6-6 and TRBJ1-4; perhaps TRBD1 as D (5 bases). V lost 0 bases to trimming and J lost 15 bases, with 17 bases between them. The CDR3 has 14 amino acids. The V gene's germline CDR1 is MNHNY and CDR2 SVGAGI (reference sequence).

The CDR3 loop is CASSLSGWGQKLFF. The CDR3 bases are TGTGCCAGCAGTTTATCAGGGTGGGGGCAAAAACTGTTTTTT. The genes are TRBV28 and TRBJ1-4; D possibly corresponds to TRBD1 (6 bases). The CDR3 consists of 14 residues. V was trimmed by 1 base and J by 9 bases, leaving 12 bases between them. From germline, CDR1 is MDHEN and CDR2 SYDVKM.